This T cell receptor beta chain was sequenced during a study of T cells in Graves' hyperthyroidism and ophthalmopathy. A few counts support this clonotype. Its antigen is still unknown. This CDR3 spans 17 amino acids. J was trimmed by 4 bases and V by 4 bases; bases with no gene match: 13. Germline CDR1 is SEHNR and CDR2 is FQNEAQ (reference sequence). Overall study results and limits: The majority of expanded thyroid clonotypes above 0.001 also appeared in blood.

Template material for amplifying TCR beta CDR3 regions consisted of RNA transcripts. The HTBI primer set served for first-round RT-PCR of the TCR CDR3. MiXCR, applied by TCRdb to the multiplex PCR reads, yields one record per CDR3 protein. Of approximately 640,000 distinct CDR3 sequences in the sample, roughly 15% were seen once. Aged 18 to 65, the patients had hyperthyroidism that was newly diagnosed and had lasted under 2 months. Not enrolled were patients with uncontrolled infection, other autoimmune disease, pregnancy or lactation. Extraction of PBMCs used 9 to 10 ml of fresh peripheral blood. The chain combines TRBV7-9 with TRBJ2-3, with 8 bases fitting TRBD1. The receptor's source is a woman aged 25 to 39 with Graves' hyperthyroidism. The material sequenced was blood. The CDR3 is CASSSTQDRAGADTQYF. The CDR3 DNA follows: TGTGCCAGCAGCTCGACTCAGGACAGGGCAGGGGCAGATACGCAGTATTTT. Complete variable domain (other parts from reference TRBV7-9 and TRBJ2-3): DTGVSQNPRHKITKRGQNVTFRCDPISEHNRLYWYRQTLGQGPEFLTYFQNEAQLEKSRLLSDRFSAERPKGSFSTLEIQRTEQGDSAMYLCASSSTQDRAGADTQYFGPGTRLTVL.